A selection of T cell receptor beta chains follows, all from one sample in a study of blood T cell repertoires in COVID-19. Profiled with immunoSEQ multiplex PCR; TCRdb holds only in-frame clones, not every one. The sample holds around 130,000 clones; approximately 90% are singletons and the top ten take roughly 18%. Sequencing used peripheral blood. All receptors derive from a man aged 50 to 60 with active or convalescent COVID-19. Both conserved end residues are part of each CDR3. The D gene is left open where the match is weak. Not every row has a clone size; where given, it reads once, few, many or a size class.

TRBV3-1/TRBV3-2	TRBJ2-3	-	TRBD2	17	CASSLRGLAGGPDTQYF	TGTGCCAGCAGCCTCCGTGGACTAGCGGGAGGGCCAGATACGCAGTATTTT
TRBV6-1	TRBJ2-3	-	TRBD2	19	CASSEAQGLAGVSTDTQYF	TGTGCCAGCAGTGAAGCGCAGGGACTAGCGGGAGTGAGCACAGATACGCAGTATTTT
TRBV5-1	TRBJ1-1	-	-	15	CASSLGIRGDTEAFF	TGCGCCAGCAGCTTGGGGATCAGGGGCGACACTGAAGCTTTCTTT
TRBV19	TRBJ2-7	-	TRBD2	18	CASSMSLAGVTPPDEQYF	TGTGCCAGTAGTATGTCCCTAGCGGGAGTGACTCCTCCCGACGAGCAGTACTTC
TRBV5-5	TRBJ2-7	-	TRBD2	15	CASSTASGNSYEQYF	TGTGCCAGCAGCACAGCTAGCGGGAACTCCTACGAGCAGTACTTC
TRBV4-1	TRBJ1-2	few	-	18	CASSQAVRPGGNSYGYTF	TGCGCCAGCAGCCAAGCGGTAAGGCCCGGGGGTAACAGCTATGGCTACACCTTC
TRBV6-4	TRBJ2-7	-	-	10	CRNSFYEQYF	TGTAGAAACAGCTTCTACGAGCAGTACTTC
TRBV28	TRBJ2-7	-	TRBD2	13	CASSLGGYYEQYF	TGTGCCAGCAGTTTGGGGGGGTACTACGAGCAGTACTTC
TRBV19	TRBJ1-2	-	-	14	CASSPTVGTYGYTF	TGTGCCAGTAGCCCCACAGTTGGCACCTATGGCTACACCTTC
TRBV5-6	TRBJ1-3	-	TRBD1	17	CASSLPTTGGSGNTIYF	TGTGCCAGCAGCTTGCCGACGACAGGGGGCTCTGGAAACACCATATATTTT
TRBV28	TRBJ2-7	-	-	13	CASTHRGIYEQYF	TGTGCCAGCACCCACCGGGGTATCTACGAGCAGTACTTC
TRBV7-8	TRBJ2-5	-	-	14	CASSPGKVVETQYF	TGTGCCAGCAGCCCGGGAAAGGTGGTAGAGACCCAGTACTTC
TRBV4-2	TRBJ1-5	few	TRBD1	16	CASSQDRQGQNQPQHF	TGTGCCAGCAGCCAAGATAGACAGGGCCAGAATCAGCCCCAGCATTTT
TRBV2	TRBJ2-3	-	TRBD1	16	CASSEFFQGGTDTQYF	TGTGCCAGCAGTGAGTTTTTTCAGGGGGGCACAGATACGCAGTATTTT
TRBV6-5	TRBJ2-7	once	TRBD1	15	CASRGSGQVTYEQYF	TGTGCCAGCAGAGGATCGGGACAGGTGACCTACGAGCAGTACTTC
TRBV5-4	TRBJ2-3	-	-	14	CASSYAPGADTQYF	TGTGCCAGCAGCTACGCCCCAGGGGCAGATACGCAGTATTTT
TRBV30	TRBJ2-7	-	TRBD2	18	CAWSVRGLAGGFRSEQYF	TGTGCCTGGAGTGTCAGGGGACTAGCGGGAGGGTTCCGTTCCGAGCAGTACTTC
TRBV7-6	TRBJ1-5	once	-	16	CASSSTTGLGNQPQHF	TGTGCCAGCAGCTCCACCACGGGGTTGGGCAATCAGCCCCAGCATTTT
TRBV7-8	TRBJ1-1	-	-	15	CASSLFPQGDTEAFF	TGTGCCAGCAGCTTATTTCCCCAGGGCGACACTGAAGCTTTCTTT
TRBV5-5	TRBJ2-2	once	-	14	CASSLGLDTGELFF	TGTGCCAGCAGCTTGGGACTCGACACCGGGGAGCTGTTTTTT
TRBV10-3	TRBJ2-1	-	TRBD2	14	CAISGLAGGNEQFF	TGTGCCATCAGTGGACTAGCGGGAGGCAATGAGCAGTTCTTC
TRBV10-3	TRBJ2-1	-	TRBD2	14	CATKTSGGYNEQFF	TGTGCCACGAAGACTAGCGGGGGCTACAATGAGCAGTTCTTC
TRBV5-1	TRBJ1-1	-	-	13	CASSLFGGTEAFF	TGCGCCAGCAGCTTGTTCGGGGGCACTGAAGCTTTCTTT
TRBV6-5	TRBJ2-7	once	-	12	CASREDSYEQYF	TGTGCCAGCAGGGAGGACAGTTACGAGCAGTACTTC
TRBV14	TRBJ1-1	-	-	14	CASSRRHGDTEAFF	TGTGCCAGCAGCCGGAGACACGGGGACACTGAAGCTTTCTTT
TRBV5-1	TRBJ2-1	-	-	14	CASSPGRSDNEQFF	TGCGCCAGCAGCCCGGGAAGGTCAGACAATGAGCAGTTCTTC
TRBV20-1	TRBJ2-7	-	TRBD1	12	CSASTGADEQYF	TGCAGTGCTAGTACAGGGGCGGACGAGCAGTACTTC
TRBV21-1	TRBJ2-5	-	-	13	CARRQGIQETQYF	TGTGCCAGGAGACAGGGGATCCAAGAGACCCAGTACTTC
TRBV4-1	TRBJ2-1	-	-	16	CASAPRQGSGYNEQFF	TGCGCCAGCGCCCCACGTCAGGGGTCAGGGTACAATGAGCAGTTCTTC
TRBV9	TRBJ2-7	-	TRBD2	15	CASSESGGAVWEQYF	TGTGCCAGCAGCGAGAGCGGGGGGGCCGTCTGGGAGCAGTACTTC
TRBV9	TRBJ2-2	-	-	17	CASSVGWAGLNSGELFF	TGTGCCAGCAGCGTAGGGTGGGCAGGGCTGAATTCCGGGGAGCTGTTTTTT
TRBV29-1	TRBJ1-5	-	-	13	CSVGGHGNQPQHF	TGCAGCGTTGGGGGGCATGGCAATCAGCCCCAGCATTTT
TRBV6-6	TRBJ1-6	-	-	15	CASSAQGQANSPLHF	TGTGCCAGCAGTGCACAGGGCCAAGCTAATTCACCCCTCCACTTT
TRBV19	TRBJ1-2	-	TRBD1	14	CASTTTGALYGYTF	TGTGCCAGTACCACGACAGGGGCTCTCTATGGCTACACCTTC
TRBV5-1	TRBJ1-1	-	-	15	CASSPESTGNTEAFF	TGCGCCAGCAGCCCGGAATCGACAGGGAACACTGAAGCTTTCTTT
TRBV4-2	TRBJ1-5	few	TRBD1	17	CASSQYFDRASNQPQHF	TGTGCCAGCAGCCAATATTTTGACAGGGCCAGCAATCAGCCCCAGCATTTT
TRBV19	TRBJ2-5	-	-	13	CASSIPGGETQYF	TGTGCCAGTAGTATTCCGGGTGGGGAGACCCAGTACTTC
TRBV9	TRBJ2-1	-	-	15	CASSVGGDFYNEQFF	TGTGCCAGCAGCGTAGGCGGGGACTTTTACAATGAGCAGTTCTTC
TRBV2	TRBJ1-5	-	-	13	CASNGQSNQPQHF	TGTGCCAGCAATGGGCAGTCGAATCAGCCCCAGCATTTT
TRBV21-1	TRBJ1-6	once	-	19	CASTPPGQQAISYNSPLHF	TGTGCCAGCACTCCACCGGGACAGCAGGCGATCTCCTATAATTCACCCCTCCACTTT
TRBV11-2	TRBJ2-3	-	TRBD2	14	CASTRSGVADTQYF	TGTGCCAGCACCAGGAGCGGGGTTGCAGATACGCAGTATTTT
TRBV27	TRBJ1-5	-	TRBD1	17	CASRPGTGVASNQPQHF	TGTGCCAGCCGTCCCGGGACAGGGGTTGCGAGCAATCAGCCCCAGCATTTT
TRBV5-5	TRBJ2-5	few	TRBD1	13	CASLQGLQETQYF	TGTGCCAGCCTACAGGGGCTTCAAGAGACCCAGTACTTC
TRBV29-1	TRBJ2-2	-	TRBD1	15	CSVEGGTGGDGELFF	TGCAGCGTTGAAGGTGGGACAGGGGGCGACGGGGAGCTGTTTTTT
TRBV3-1/TRBV3-2	TRBJ2-7	few	-	15	CASSQGGGRVDEQYF	TGTGCCAGCAGCCAAGGAGGGGGAAGGGTTGACGAGCAGTACTTC
TRBV4-2	TRBJ2-1	-	TRBD2	17	CASSQTSGSITYNEQFF	TGTGCCAGCAGCCAAACTAGCGGGAGTATCACCTACAATGAGCAGTTCTTC
TRBV5-4	TRBJ2-5	-	TRBD2	17	CASSLVVAGGPQETQYF	TGTGCCAGCAGCTTGGTGGTTGCGGGAGGGCCCCAAGAGACCCAGTACTTC
TRBV30	TRBJ1-5	-	TRBD1	14	CAWNRQGYNQPQHF	TGTGCCTGGAATCGACAGGGCTACAATCAGCCCCAGCATTTT
TRBV30	TRBJ2-7	-	-	13	CAWSVFQGGEQYF	TGTGCCTGGAGTGTATTTCAGGGGGGCGAGCAGTACTTC
TRBV3-1/TRBV3-2	TRBJ2-7	-	-	15	CASSKRVQGSYEQYF	TGTGCCAGCAGCAAAAGGGTTCAGGGGTCCTACGAGCAGTACTTC
TRBV19	TRBJ1-5	-	TRBD1	16	CASSRAPGGRNQPQHF	TGTGCCAGTAGTAGAGCACCAGGGGGCCGCAATCAGCCCCAGCATTTT
TRBV3-1/TRBV3-2	TRBJ2-3	-	-	11	CASTSTDTQYF	TGTGCCAGCACCTCCACAGATACGCAGTATTTT
TRBV15	TRBJ2-7	-	-	15	CATSRDRTVSYEQYF	TGTGCCACCAGCAGAGATCGAACAGTTAGCTACGAGCAGTACTTC
TRBV7-8	TRBJ1-2	-	-	14	CASSSTRTGSGYTF	TGTGCCAGCAGCTCCACCCGGACTGGCTCTGGCTACACCTTC
TRBV14	TRBJ2-7	-	TRBD2	14	CASSQEGGVSEQYF	TGTGCCAGCAGCCAAGAGGGGGGGGTTTCCGAGCAGTACTTC